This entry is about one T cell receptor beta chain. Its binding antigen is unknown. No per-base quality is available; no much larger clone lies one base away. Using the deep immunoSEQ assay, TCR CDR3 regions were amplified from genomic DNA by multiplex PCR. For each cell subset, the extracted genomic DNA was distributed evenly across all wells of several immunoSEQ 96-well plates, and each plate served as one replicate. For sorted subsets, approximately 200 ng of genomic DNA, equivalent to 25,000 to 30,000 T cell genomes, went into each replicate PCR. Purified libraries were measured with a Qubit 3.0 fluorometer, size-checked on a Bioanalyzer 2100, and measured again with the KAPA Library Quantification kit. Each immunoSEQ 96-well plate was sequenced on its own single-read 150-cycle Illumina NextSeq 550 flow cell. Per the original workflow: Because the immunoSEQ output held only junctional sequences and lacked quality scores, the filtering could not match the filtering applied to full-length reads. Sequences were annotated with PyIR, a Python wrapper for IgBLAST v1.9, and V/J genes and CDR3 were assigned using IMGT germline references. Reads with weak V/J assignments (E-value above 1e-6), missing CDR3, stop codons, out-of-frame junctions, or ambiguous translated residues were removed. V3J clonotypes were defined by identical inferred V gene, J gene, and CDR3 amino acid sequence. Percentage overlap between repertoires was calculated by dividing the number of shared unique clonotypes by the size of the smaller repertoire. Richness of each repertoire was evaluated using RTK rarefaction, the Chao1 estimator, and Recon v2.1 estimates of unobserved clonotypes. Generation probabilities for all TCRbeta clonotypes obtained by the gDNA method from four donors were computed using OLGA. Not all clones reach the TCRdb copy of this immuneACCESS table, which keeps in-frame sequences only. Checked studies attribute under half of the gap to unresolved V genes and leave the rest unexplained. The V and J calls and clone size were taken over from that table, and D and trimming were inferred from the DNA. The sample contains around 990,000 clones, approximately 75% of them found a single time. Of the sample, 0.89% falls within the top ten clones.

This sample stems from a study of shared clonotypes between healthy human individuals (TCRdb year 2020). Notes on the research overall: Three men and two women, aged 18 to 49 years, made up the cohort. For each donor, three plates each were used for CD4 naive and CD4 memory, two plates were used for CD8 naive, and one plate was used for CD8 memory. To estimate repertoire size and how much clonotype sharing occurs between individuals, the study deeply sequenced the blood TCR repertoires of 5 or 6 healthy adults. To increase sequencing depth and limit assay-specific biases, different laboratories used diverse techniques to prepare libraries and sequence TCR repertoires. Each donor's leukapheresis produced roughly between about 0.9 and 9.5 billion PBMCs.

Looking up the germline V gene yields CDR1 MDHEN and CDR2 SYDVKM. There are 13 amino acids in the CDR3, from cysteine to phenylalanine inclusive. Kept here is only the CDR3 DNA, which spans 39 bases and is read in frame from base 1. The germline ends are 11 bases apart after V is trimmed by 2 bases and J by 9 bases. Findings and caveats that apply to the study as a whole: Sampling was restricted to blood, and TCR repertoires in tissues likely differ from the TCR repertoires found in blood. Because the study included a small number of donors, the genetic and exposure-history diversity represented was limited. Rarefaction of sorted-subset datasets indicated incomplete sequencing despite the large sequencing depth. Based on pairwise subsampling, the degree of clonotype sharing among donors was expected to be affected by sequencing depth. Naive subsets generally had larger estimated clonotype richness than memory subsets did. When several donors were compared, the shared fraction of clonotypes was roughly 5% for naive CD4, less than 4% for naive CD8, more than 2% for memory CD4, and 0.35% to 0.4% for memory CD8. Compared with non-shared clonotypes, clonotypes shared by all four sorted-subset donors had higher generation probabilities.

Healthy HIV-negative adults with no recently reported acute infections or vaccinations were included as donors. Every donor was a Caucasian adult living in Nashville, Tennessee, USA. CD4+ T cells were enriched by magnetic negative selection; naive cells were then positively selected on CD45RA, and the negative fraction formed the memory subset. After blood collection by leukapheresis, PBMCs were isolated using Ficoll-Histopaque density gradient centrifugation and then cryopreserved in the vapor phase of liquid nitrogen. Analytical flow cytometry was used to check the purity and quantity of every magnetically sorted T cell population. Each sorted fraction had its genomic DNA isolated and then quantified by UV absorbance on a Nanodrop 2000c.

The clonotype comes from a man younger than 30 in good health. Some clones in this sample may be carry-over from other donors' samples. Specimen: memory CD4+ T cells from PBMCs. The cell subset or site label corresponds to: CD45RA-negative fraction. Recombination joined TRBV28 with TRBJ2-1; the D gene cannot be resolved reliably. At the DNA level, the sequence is TGTGCCAGCAGTTTAAACGGATTGGGTGAGCAGTTCTTC. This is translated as CASSLNGLGEQFF.